Presented here are 10 T cell receptor beta chains from one specimen sequenced in a study of technical replicates of blood from a handful of donors. Sequencing used immunoSEQ multiplex PCR; TCRdb keeps in-frame clones, though not all of them. The sample has some 63,000 clones, just under 90% seen once. The sample comprised PBMCs. The receptors derive from a human donor in good health. Some clones in this sample may be carry-over from other donors' samples.

This clone showed up just a few times. The V call is TRBV6-4, the J call TRBJ2-1; D is undetermined. CDR1 is MRHNA and CDR2 is SNTAGT in the germline V gene. The germline V and J ends were trimmed by 0 bases and 10 bases, with 10 bases remaining between them. The CDR3 is made up of 13 amino acids. The CDR3 here is CASSDSSNSEQFF. The CDR3 DNA follows: TGTGCCAGCAGTGACTCAAGTAACAGCGAGCAGTTCTTC.

The chain links TRBV7-9 to TRBJ1-3; no definite D call. V lost 4 bases and J lost 4, with 14 bases in between. This CDR3 contains 15 residues. In germline, CDR1 is SEHNR, CDR2 FQNEAQ (reference sequence). The CDR3 reads CASSSKLRLGNTIYF. CDR3 coding DNA: TGTGCCAGCAGCTCTAAGTTGAGGTTGGGAAACACCATATATTTT. The whole variable domain, filled in from reference TRBV7-9 and TRBJ1-3, reads DTGVSQNPRHKITKRGQNVTFRCDPISEHNRLYWYRQTLGQGPEFLTYFQNEAQLEKSRLLSDRFSAERPKGSFSTLEIQRTEQGDSAMYLCASSSKLRLGNTIYFGEGSWLTVV.

The J gene is TRBJ1-2, the V gene TRBV14, with D unclear. V was clipped by 1 base and J by 0 bases, with 3 bases between them. CDR1 is SGHDN and CDR2 is FVKESK in the germline V gene. This CDR3 spans 13 amino acids. The DNA for the CDR3 is TGTGCCAGCAGCCAAGCAGCTAACTATGGCTACACCTTC. This sequence encodes CASSQAANYGYTF.

J is TRBJ1-5 and V is TRBV29-1; maybe TRBD1 (5 bases). Germline assignment: CDR1 SQVTM and CDR2 ANQGSEA. The CDR3 runs to 13 residues. V was shortened by 6 bases and J by 4 bases, with 13 bases between the two germline ends. CDR3 residues: CSVAGGLNQPQHF. The CDR3, as DNA: TGCAGCGTGGCGGGGGGATTGAATCAGCCCCAGCATTTT.

Here the CDR3 reads CASSLASGVQETQYF. The DNA for the CDR3 is TGTGCCAGCAGCTTGGCTAGCGGGGTCCAAGAGACCCAGTACTTC. This chain joins TRBV11-2 and TRBJ2-5; TRBD2 matches at 9 bases. CDR1 SGHAT and CDR2 FQNNGV come from the germline V gene. The CDR3 has 15 amino acids. Unmatched junction bases numbered 3, after V lost 3 bases and J lost 1 base.

This clone was counted once. The chain combines TRBV30 with TRBJ2-1; D gene unclear. This CDR3 comprises 16 residues. Trimming took 2 bases from V and 4 from J, leaving 18 bases between them. Germline V gene sequence: CDR1 GTSNPN, CDR2 SVGIG (reference sequence). The CDR3 bases are TGTGCCTGGAGTAAAGTAACGGCGGCGACTTACAATGAGCAGTTCTTC. Protein sequence: CAWSKVTAATYNEQFF.

This clone was seen only once. The chain combines TRBV2 with TRBJ1-2; 8 nucleotides align to TRBD1. J lost 4 bases, V lost 2 bases, and 9 bases had no gene match. CDR3 length: 16 residues. The V gene's germline CDR1 is SNHLY and CDR2 FYNNEI. The CDR3 DNA reads as TGTGCCAGCAGTGAATATTTCGCAGACAGGGGCTATGGCTACACCTTC. This codes for CASSEYFADRGYGYTF.

The chain links TRBV7-2 to TRBJ1-6, with D tentatively TRBD1 (6 bases). The V end lost 2 bases, the J end lost 7 bases, and 18 bases lay between the germline ends. Germline V gene data show CDR1 as SGHTA and CDR2 as FQGNSA. This CDR3 is built from 17 residues. The CDR3 DNA reads TGTGCCAGCAGCTTAAGAGACAGGCCGAGGGGGAATTCACCCCTCCACTTT. It translates to CASSLRDRPRGNSPLHF.

This clone was found a few times. This chain uses TRBV2 with TRBJ1-1; D might be TRBD1 (5 bases). V gave up 8 bases and J gave up 4 bases, with 5 bases separating them. Germline CDR1 and CDR2: SNHLY and FYNNEI. The CDR3 sequence is 10 residues long. This CDR3 is CASQGTEAFF. The CDR3 DNA reads TGTGCCAGCCAGGGCACTGAAGCTTTCTTT.

This sequence joins TRBV18 and TRBJ2-5; weak D call: TRBD1 (5 bases). The germline V and J ends were trimmed by 5 bases and 1 base, with 14 bases remaining between them. This CDR3 has 15 residues. Germline CDR1 reads KGHSH; CDR2 reads LQKENI. CDR3 sequence (DNA): TGTGCCAGCTCAGCCTCTTTCGACAGCCAAGAGACCCAGTACTTC. This sequence encodes CASSASFDSQETQYF.